This record concerns one T cell receptor (beta chain) sequence. These data originate in a study of blood T cell repertoires in COVID-19. Per the original data handling: From reference gene primer amplification, estimates of nucleated cell counts were derived. Profiling relied on immunoSEQ multiplex PCR, and the TCRdb table lists in-frame clones only, not all of them. The V and J calls and the clone size are those of that table, but D and trimming were determined from the DNA. The sample carries 120,000 or so clones, almost 70% recorded once. This clonotype was obtained from a woman in her 70s with acute or convalescent COVID-19. The sequencing input was peripheral blood.

The CDR3 DNA reads TGTGCCAGCAGCCAATACCGGGACAGGGGGGAAAAACTGTTTTTT. Amino acid sequence: CASSQYRDRGEKLFF. V gene TRBV5-6 combines with J gene TRBJ1-4, with 11 bases aligning to TRBD1. CDR1 is SGHDT, CDR2 YYEEEE, per germline. The CDR3 loop spans 15 amino acids. V lost 4 bases to trimming and J lost 8 bases; unmatched junction nucleotides: 7.